These T cell receptor beta chains were read from a single sample in a study of control samples from healthy donors and cancer patients. Assay: immunoSEQ multiplex PCR; the TCRdb copy retains only in-frame clones and omits some. The sample contains roughly 150,000 clones, more than 85% of which appear only once. The sample taken for sequencing was blood. These receptors were taken from a man aged 18 to 29 in good health. The CDR3 runs from the conserved cysteine through the conserved F or W. The D gene is left open where the match is weak. Clone size is stated in some rows and not others, as once, few, many or a class when expanded.

>TRBV18|-|-|TRBJ1-2
TGTGCCAGCTCACCCGCGGGGCGCGGTGACTATGGCTACACCTTC
CASSPAGRGDYGYTF
>TRBV6-6|-|TRBD1|TRBJ1-2
TGTGCCAGCAGCGGACAGGGGTCCTATGGCTACACCTTC
CASSGQGSYGYTF
>TRBV7-9|once|TRBD1|TRBJ1-5
TGTGCCAGCAGCTCCTCGACAGGGAATCAGCCCCAGCATTTT
CASSSSTGNQPQHF
>TRBV19|-|TRBD2|TRBJ2-3
TGTGCCAGTAGTATCCTAGCGGGAGAGGATACGCAGTATTTT
CASSILAGEDTQYF
>TRBV7-9|-|TRBD1|TRBJ1-4
TGTGCCAGCAGCTTACCACAGGGGGACGAAAAACTGTTTTTT
CASSLPQGDEKLFF
>TRBV2|-|TRBD2|TRBJ2-7
TGTGCCAGCAGTTATCTTGGGGCTCCGCGGGGGGCTCCCTACGAGCAGTACTTC
CASSYLGAPRGAPYEQYF
>TRBV7-2|-|TRBD1|TRBJ1-5
TGTGCCAGCAGCTTAGCAAAACTGGGACAGGGCCTTTATGGCGGACGCAATCAGCCCCAGCATTTT
CASSLAKLGQGLYGGRNQPQHF
>TRBV30|-|-|TRBJ2-1
TGTGCCTGGAATCAGTTCCTCGTGAACAATGAGCAGTTCTTC
CAWNQFLVNNEQFF
>TRBV2|-|TRBD1|TRBJ1-1
TGTGCCAGCATTTGGACAGGGACGACTGAAGCTTTCTTT
CASIWTGTTEAFF
>TRBV2|-|TRBD1|TRBJ1-2
TGTGCCAGCAGTGAAGCTGTGTCTTGGGACAGCCGCTATGGCTACACCTTC
CASSEAVSWDSRYGYTF
>TRBV5-1|-|-|TRBJ1-1
TGCGCCAGCAGCTTGGCCCCCGCGGGGGGGGCGGGAACTGAAGCTTTCTTT
CASSLAPAGGAGTEAFF
>TRBV27|-|-|TRBJ2-1
TGTGCCAGCAGATTACAAAGGGCTAGCGAAATTTACAATGAGCAGTTCTTC
CASRLQRASEIYNEQFF
>TRBV6-5|-|TRBD1|TRBJ2-5
TGTGCCAGCAGGTCCGGGACAGCCGCGGAGACCCAGTACTTC
CASRSGTAAETQYF
>TRBV6-2/TRBV6-3|-|TRBD2|TRBJ2-2
TGTGCCAGCAGTGGACTAGCTGCGAACACCGGGGAGCTGTTTTTT
CASSGLAANTGELFF
>TRBV7-9|-|-|TRBJ1-1
TGTGCCAGCAGCTTAGCGGTCGCAGGGCCAAACACTGAAGCTTTCTTT
CASSLAVAGPNTEAFF
>TRBV7-9|-|TRBD1|TRBJ2-1
TGTGCCAGCAGCCCCACTCCCGGGACAGGGGACAATGAGCAGTTCTTC
CASSPTPGTGDNEQFF
>TRBV7-3|-|-|TRBJ1-2
TGTGCCAGCAGCTTCGGGGGCGCGGGTGGCTACACCTTC
CASSFGGAGGYTF
>TRBV7-2|-|-|TRBJ2-6
TGTGCCAGCAGCTGGGTTAGGGGGACTGGGGCCAACGTCCTGACTTTC
CASSWVRGTGANVLTF
>TRBV5-4|-|TRBD1|TRBJ1-2
TGTGCCAGCAGCTTGGAGGGGGACAGGGGGCTTGGCTACACCTTC
CASSLEGDRGLGYTF
>TRBV4-2|few|-|TRBJ1-2
TGTGCCAGCAGCCAGAACAGGGATGGCTACACCTTC
CASSQNRDGYTF
>TRBV20-1|-|-|TRBJ1-2
TGCAGTGCTGAGGGGAACTATGGCTACACCTTC
CSAEGNYGYTF
>TRBV29-1|-|-|TRBJ2-7
TGCAGCGTTGAGGGGGACGGGATTTCCTACGAGCAGTACTTC
CSVEGDGISYEQYF
>TRBV5-8|-|TRBD1|TRBJ1-3
TGTGCCAGCAGCGTGAATTTCGGGACAGGGGGCACTGGAAACACCATATATTTT
CASSVNFGTGGTGNTIYF
>TRBV21-1|-|-|TRBJ2-3
TGTGCCAGCAGCAACGTCGAAACTAGCGGATCCACAGATACGCAGTATTTT
CASSNVETSGSTDTQYF
>TRBV4-2|few|-|TRBJ1-3
TGTGCCAGCAGCCTGGGTGGGCCCGCTCGATCTGGAAACACCATATATTTT
CASSLGGPARSGNTIYF
>TRBV27|-|-|TRBJ1-4
TGTGCCAGCAGTATCCTTCACAGTCAGGGGTTGGGTGAAAAACTGTTTTTT
CASSILHSQGLGEKLFF
>TRBV15|-|-|TRBJ2-6
TGTGCCACCAGCAGAGATCCCGGATCTGGGGCCAACGTCCTGACTTTC
CATSRDPGSGANVLTF